Listed below are T cell receptor beta chains from one sample, sequenced in a study of T cells in Graves' hyperthyroidism and ophthalmopathy. In TCRdb, the multiplex PCR reads were re-called with MiXCR into one record per CDR3 protein. The sample yields about 340,000 distinct CDR3 sequences, roughly a fifth seen once. Sequencing was performed on blood. These receptors were collected from a woman aged 45-60 years with Graves' hyperthyroidism. CDR3s include the opening cysteine and the closing phenylalanine or tryptophan.

V: TRBV12-3/TRBV12-4
J: TRBJ2-3
CDR3: CASSLYRSTDTQYF

V: TRBV7-9
J: TRBJ2-5
CDR3: CASSSQGDQETQYF

V: TRBV2
J: TRBJ2-1
CDR3: CASSREGGLSYNEQFF

V: TRBV5-1
J: TRBJ2-5
CDR3: CASSSLQGWIETQYF

V: TRBV25-1
J: TRBJ2-2
CDR3: CASSYYLRDHKNTGELFF

V: TRBV6-1
J: TRBJ2-7
CDR3: CASSARTSGEYEQYF

V: TRBV5-1
J: TRBJ2-1
CDR3: CASSQRTGDEQFF

V: TRBV5-1
J: TRBJ2-3
CDR3: CASTPGGTDTQYF

V: TRBV30
J: TRBJ1-5
CDR3: CAWHPGTGLNQPQHF

V: TRBV19
J: TRBJ1-6
CDR3: CASRPPGPSNSPLHF

V: TRBV29-1
J: TRBJ1-5
CDR3: CSLCRVDQPQHF

V: TRBV20-1
J: TRBJ1-1
CDR3: CRPGGQVNTEAFF

V: TRBV28
J: TRBJ1-6
CDR3: CASNRGADNSPLHF

V: TRBV19
J: TRBJ1-5
CDR3: CASSRGGQGNQPQHF